Listed here are 26 T cell receptor beta chains from one sample, sequenced in a study of beta chain features in type 1 diabetes (dated by TCRdb to 2017 to 2018). Receptor libraries were prepared by the immunoSEQ multiplex PCR assay. The entire isolated RNA was reverse transcribed using the High Capacity cDNA Reverse Transcription Kit, and thus expressed TCRB transcripts were sequenced. TCRdb took this table from immuneACCESS and kept in-frame rearrangements with V and J called. Such tables lack part of the clones; where checked against another copy, unresolved V genes explain under half of the gap, and the rest is unexplained. The sample profile shows 330,000 or so clones; 11% to 15% of them were found once. The top ten clones comprise about 6.7% of the sample. Source material: central memory CD4+ T cells from blood. These TCRs come from a man in his thirties or forties in good health.

This chain links TRBV27 with TRBJ2-5; D unclear. Trimming took off 2 bases at V and 1 base at J, with 14 bases between the two ends. The germline V gene has CDR1 MNHEY and CDR2 SMNVEV (reference sequence). The CDR3 totals 16 residues. The CDR3 reads CASSLNQYSGQETQYF. CDR3 nucleotides: TGTGCCAGCAGTTTAAATCAATATTCGGGCCAAGAGACCCAGTACTTC.

This clone was observed many times. Other DNA sequences in the sample encode the same CDR3. This chain connects TRBV5-5 to TRBJ2-1; D may be TRBD1 or TRBD2 (5 bases each). The CDR3 length is 14 residues. Germline values: CDR1 SGHKS, CDR2 YYEKEE (reference sequence). Trimming removed 5 bases from V and 4 bases from J, with 13 bases in between. DNA of the CDR3: TGTGCCAGCAGAAGGGACCCAGCGTACAATGAGCAGTTCTTC. This translates into CASRRDPAYNEQFF.

The chain recombines TRBV10-1 with TRBJ2-3, with TRBD2 matching 14 bases. The CDR3 consists of 17 residues. CDR1 and CDR2 (germline): WNHNN, SYGVQD (reference sequence). V trimming: 7 bases; J trimming: 4 bases; junction bases outside the gene matches: 10. The CDR3 here is CASIRTSGGPGADTQYF. CDR3 sequence (DNA): TGCGCCAGCATCCGGACTAGCGGGGGGCCGGGGGCAGATACGCAGTATTTT.

With regard to this clone: A read error is possible here, since a much larger clone lies one base away. The chain carries TRBV7-7 and TRBJ2-3; D gene uncertain. The V gene's germline CDR1 is SSHAT and CDR2 FNYEAQ (reference sequence). The CDR3 runs 12 residues. Trimming pared 5 bases from V and 2 bases from J, leaving 5 bases between. CDR3 amino acids: CASSPNTDTQYF. DNA of the CDR3: TGTGCCAGCAGCCCAAACACAGATACGCAGTATTTT.

This clone showed up just a few times. This sequence joins TRBV12-5 and TRBJ1-2, with TRBD1 identical over 11 bases. After removal of 0 bases from V and 2 bases from J, the junction contained 2 bases not matched to a gene. CDR1 and CDR2 (germline): LGHNT, FRNRAP. The CDR3 length is 16 residues. CDR3 residues: CASGLVGTGGNYGYTF. The CDR3 coding sequence is TGTGCTAGTGGTTTGGTCGGGACAGGGGGGAACTATGGCTACACCTTC. Full variable domain (remainder filled in from reference TRBV12-5 and TRBJ1-2): DARVTQTPRHKVTEMGQEVTMRCQPILGHNTVFWYRQTMMQGLELLAYFRNRAPLDDSGMPKDRFSAEMPDATLATLKIQPSEPRDSAVYFCASGLVGTGGNYGYTFGSGTRLTVV.

The J gene is TRBJ2-1, the V gene TRBV19; 7 bases line up with TRBD2. There are 14 residues in the CDR3. Germline trimming cut 9 bases from V and 3 bases from J; bases unmatched to any gene: 8. Germline V gives CDR1 LNHDA, CDR2 SQIVND (reference sequence). The CDR3 region has the DNA TGTGCCAGACCCTCTGGCGGGAGCTACAATGAGCAGTTCTTC. As protein: CARPSGGSYNEQFF.

The rearrangement links TRBV9 to TRBJ1-4; TRBD1 might be the D (5 bases). Germline assignment: CDR1 SGDLS and CDR2 YYNGEE. This CDR3 region has 16 residues. V lost 0 bases and J lost 5, with 14 bases in between. In nucleotides, the CDR3 is TGTGCCAGCAGCGTAGGCCAGGGTGCGGGGAATGAAAAACTGTTTTTT. It yields the protein CASSVGQGAGNEKLFF.

This clone turned up a few times. J is TRBJ2-3 and V is TRBV7-9; D unresolved. Germline lookup yields CDR1 SEHNR and CDR2 FQNEAQ (reference sequence). V was trimmed by 3 bases and J by 6 bases, leaving 13 bases between them. This CDR3 region has 14 residues. The CDR3 spells CASSLSSVGDTQYF. The CDR3 DNA is TGTGCCAGCAGCTTGTCATCGGTGGGGGATACGCAGTATTTT.

In DNA, the CDR3 is TGTGCCAGCAGCTCTAACACGGCCGGACTAGCCTTCGCCAAAAACATTCAGTACTTC. This gives the protein CASSSNTAGLAFAKNIQYF. The chain joins TRBV5-6 to TRBJ2-4; the match to TRBD2 covers 8 bases. The CDR3 length is 19 residues. Germline lookup yields CDR1 SGHDT and CDR2 YYEEEE. With 3 bases clipped from V and 1 base from J, the junction kept 15 bases outside the gene matches.

The chain is built from TRBV9 and TRBJ2-3; 9 bases line up with TRBD2. This CDR3 is built from 17 residues. Trimming removed 2 bases from V and 3 bases from J; junction bases left unmatched: 10. Germline lookup yields CDR1 SGDLS and CDR2 YYNGEE. CDR3 DNA: TGTGCCAGCAGCGTGGCCCATAGCGGGAGTATAACAGATACGCAGTATTTT. Protein sequence: CASSVAHSGSITDTQYF.

The chain carries TRBV25-1 and TRBJ2-7; 8 bases match TRBD2. Per germline, CDR1 MGHDK and CDR2 SYGVNS. The CDR3 totals 14 residues. V dropped 5 bases and J dropped 3; count of bases not matched to a gene: 6. Here the CDR3 reads CASSPGGVIYEQYF. CDR3 bases: TGTGCCAGCAGTCCGGGGGGGGTCATCTACGAGCAGTACTTC.

Of note for this clone: Other DNA sequences within the sample encode an identical CDR3. The chain is built from TRBV7-2 and TRBJ2-3; TRBD2 might be the D (7 bases). Germline CDR1 and CDR2: SGHTA and FQGNSA. V was trimmed by 0 bases and J by 3 bases, leaving 10 bases between them. The CDR3 totals 15 residues. CDR3 sequence: CASSLAGGPTDTQYF. In nucleotides, the CDR3 is TGTGCCAGCAGCTTAGCGGGGGGGCCAACAGATACGCAGTATTTT.

This clone was picked up a small number of times. V is TRBV7-2 and J is TRBJ2-3; 13 bases are shared with TRBD2. Germline V gives CDR1 SGHTA, CDR2 FQGNSA. The ends lost 4 bases at V and 9 bases at J; junction bases unmatched: 7. CDR3 size: 15 residues. CDR3 region: CASSSTSGGAGTQYF. Written as DNA, the CDR3 is TGTGCCAGCAGCTCCACTAGCGGGGGGGCGGGAACGCAGTATTTT.

The V call is TRBV27, the J call TRBJ2-2; perhaps TRBD2 as D (5 bases). Germline values: CDR1 MNHEY, CDR2 SMNVEV (reference sequence). V dropped 3 bases and J dropped 5 bases, with 13 bases sitting between them. The CDR3 totals 15 residues. CDR3 sequence (DNA): TGTGCCAGCAGTTTTTGGCCTAGGAGGACCGGGGAGCTGTTTTTT. Its translation is CASSFWPRRTGELFF.

This clone was counted at least ten times. The CDR3 loop is CASSAPSGSSYNEQFF. CDR3 nucleotides: TGTGCCAGCAGCGCCCCTAGCGGGAGCTCCTACAATGAGCAGTTCTTC. This chain links TRBV7-8 with TRBJ2-1; 10 positions match TRBD2. CDR1 is SGHVS and CDR2 is FQNEAQ in the germline V gene. CDR3 length equals 16 residues. The trim removed 5 bases at V and 0 bases at J, leaving 4 bases unmatched.

This clone was counted at least ten times. This sequence joins TRBV4-2 and TRBJ2-1; D may be TRBD2 (5 bases). Germline V CDR1 and CDR2: LGHNA, YNFKEQ. Trimming removed 1 base at V and 6 bases at J, with 19 bases between. There are 17 residues in the CDR3. DNA for the CDR3: TGTGCCAGCAGCCAAGGAGCGTTAGCGCCGAGAAGCAATGAGCAGTTCTTC. Translated, it gives CASSQGALAPRSNEQFF.

CDR3 nucleotide sequence: TGCGCCAGCACCCTTGGTACAGCTCAAGAGACCCAGTACTTC. Translated, it gives CASTLGTAQETQYF. The chain joins TRBV5-1 to TRBJ2-5; D is uncertain. The CDR3 is 14 amino acids. V lost 6 bases and J lost 2, with 14 bases in between. Germline CDR1 reads SGHRS; CDR2 reads YFSETQ.

In its sample, this clone was seen a few times. The chain combines TRBV11-2 with TRBJ1-1, with unresolved D. The CDR3 extends over 14 amino acids. The V gene's germline CDR1 is SGHAT and CDR2 FQNNGV. V was clipped by 1 base and J by 5 bases, with 11 bases between them. The CDR3 reads CASSLALSGTEAFF. The CDR3 DNA reads as TGTGCCAGCAGCTTAGCTTTATCGGGGACTGAAGCTTTCTTT.

This clone was detected a few times. The CDR3 nucleotides are TGCAGCGTTACCGCCCCATACAGGGGTCCTGGCTACACCTTC. It encodes CSVTAPYRGPGYTF. The genes are TRBV29-1 and TRBJ1-2, with 7 bases matching TRBD1. This CDR3 region has 14 residues. Germline values: CDR1 SQVTM, CDR2 ANQGSEA. After removal of 5 bases from V and 7 bases from J, the junction contained 13 bases not matched to a gene.

The chain recombines TRBV6-1 with TRBJ2-3, with D tentatively TRBD1 (7 bases). V dropped 6 bases and J dropped 4 bases, with 17 bases sitting between them. The germline gives CDR1 MNHNS, CDR2 SASEGT. This CDR3 comprises 15 residues. The CDR3 region has the DNA TGTGCCAGCAGACGGGGGTCGACAGGGCCAGATACGCAGTATTTT. It encodes CASRRGSTGPDTQYF.

The rearrangement joins TRBV2 to TRBJ2-1; 11 bases align to TRBD2. The trim removed 8 bases at V and 8 bases at J, leaving 11 bases unmatched. The length of the CDR3 is 15 residues. Germline CDR1 reads SNHLY; CDR2 reads FYNNEI. CDR3 DNA: TGTGCCAGCGGAAAGGGTCCTAGCGGGGGGCATGAGCAGTTCTTC. Translating it yields CASGKGPSGGHEQFF.

The gene calls are TRBV11-1 and TRBJ2-4, with D possibly being TRBD1 or TRBD2 (5 bases each). Trimming left V 3 bases short and J 9 bases short, with 15 bases between. Germline lookup yields CDR1 SGHAT and CDR2 FQDESV (reference sequence). The CDR3 consists of 14 residues. The CDR3 loop is CASSFREGRSIQYF. The CDR3 nucleotides read TGTGCCAGCAGCTTCAGAGAGGGACGAAGCATTCAGTACTTC.

This clone was observed a handful of times. The chain joins TRBV4-3 to TRBJ2-2, with D perhaps TRBD2 (7 bases). The CDR3 sequence is 18 residues long. The V end was cut by 0 bases, the J end by 1 base, with 15 bases between. CDR1 LGHNA and CDR2 YSLEER come from the germline V gene. CDR3 sequence reads: CASSQEWGGAGNTGELFF. DNA of the CDR3: TGCGCCAGCAGCCAAGAGTGGGGGGGCGCCGGGAACACCGGGGAGCTGTTTTTT.

This sequence joins TRBV14 and TRBJ2-7; D gene ambiguous. CDR1 and CDR2 (germline): SGHDN, FVKESK. CDR3 length: 15 residues. V lost 4 bases to trimming and J lost 0 bases, with 13 bases between them. The CDR3 DNA sequence: TGTGCCAGCAGCCCCCAGACGGGCTACTCCTACGAGCAGTACTTC. Its translation: CASSPQTGYSYEQYF.

The chain uses TRBV6-5 and TRBJ1-2; TRBD1 agrees at 10 bases. CDR1 and CDR2 (germline): MNHEY, SVGAGI. The CDR3 is 14 residues long. Trimming cost V 6 bases and J 2 bases; bases outside gene matches: 3. In DNA form, the CDR3 reads TGTGCCAGCAGGCCGACAGGGGGCAACTATGGCTACACCTTC. Translated: CASRPTGGNYGYTF.

This clone was seen more than once but under ten times. J is TRBJ2-5 and V is TRBV6-5; D possibly corresponds to TRBD1 (5 bases). The V gene's germline CDR1 is MNHEY and CDR2 SVGAGI. V lost 7 bases and J lost 5, with 17 bases in between. The CDR3 contains 14 residues. DNA for the CDR3: TGTGCCAGCACTACGGACAACTCGAGGGAGACCCAGTACTTC. Translating it yields CASTTDNSRETQYF.